The 21 T cell receptor beta chains in this list originate from one sample, sequenced in a study of shared clonotypes between healthy human individuals. The data were produced by immunoSEQ multiplex PCR, yet TCRdb's version contains in-frame clones alone and is incomplete. The table records approximately 2,200,000 clones, 85% to 95% of them present only once. Positive CCR7 selection of CD45RO-negative cells yielded the naive CD8 cells, and terminally differentiated effector memory CD45RA+ cells were excluded. The sample consisted of naive CD8+ T cells from PBMCs. These receptor sequences come from a man aged 18 to 30 in good health. Some clones in this sample may be carry-over from other donors' samples.

This sequence joins TRBV4-1 and TRBJ2-2; 8 bases align to TRBD1. This CDR3 is built from 15 residues. Germline V gene data show CDR1 as MGHRA and CDR2 as YSYEKL. V shed 1 base, J shed 7 bases, and the junction held 5 bases outside the gene matches. CDR3: CASSQGTGGSGELFF. CDR3 DNA sequence: TGCGCCAGCAGCCAAGGAACAGGGGGAAGCGGGGAGCTGTTTTTT.

The chain links TRBV28 to TRBJ2-7; 12 bases map to TRBD2. The CDR3 runs to 15 residues. CDR1 and CDR2 from the germline V gene are MDHEN and SYDVKM. Unmatched junction bases numbered 4, after V lost 5 bases and J lost 2 bases. The DNA for the CDR3 is TGTGCCAGCAGTATTGGACTAGCGGGAACCTACGAGCAGTACTTC. Amino acid sequence: CASSIGLAGTYEQYF.

The rearrangement joins TRBV19 to TRBJ1-5, with TRBD1 identical over 8 bases. J was trimmed by 4 bases and V by 4 bases; bases with no gene match: 6. The length of the CDR3 is 15 residues. Germline CDR1 is LNHDA and CDR2 is SQIVND (reference sequence). CDR3 coding DNA: TGTGCCAGTAGTACGGGACAGGTTCTTAATCAGCCCCAGCATTTT. Translated, it gives CASSTGQVLNQPQHF.

This chain joins TRBV28 and TRBJ2-1; the match to TRBD2 covers 10 bases. Germline CDR1 and CDR2: MDHEN and SYDVKM. The CDR3 spans 15 residues. The V gene end was trimmed by 3 bases and the J gene end by 8 bases; junction bases not matched to a gene: 7. The DNA of the CDR3 is TGTGCCAGCAGTTTTTTGGCTAGCGGGAGCGATGAGCAGTTCTTC. It codes for CASSFLASGSDEQFF.

The chain combines TRBV4-3 with TRBJ1-4; no definite D call. There are 13 residues in the CDR3. Looked up from germline, CDR1 is LGHNA and CDR2 is YSLEER. V shed 1 base and J shed 7 bases, with 7 bases lying between them. The DNA for the CDR3 is TGCGCCAGCAGCCAAGGTCGTGCTGAAAAACTGTTTTTT. Residues: CASSQGRAEKLFF.

This clone was seen just once. The chain employs TRBV27 and TRBJ2-7, with D possibly matching TRBD1 (6 bases). CDR3 length equals 14 residues. Trimming removed 6 bases from V and 5 bases from J, with 17 bases in between. Germline CDR1 and CDR2: MNHEY and SMNVEV (reference sequence). As DNA, the CDR3 is TGTGCCAGCAGCGAACACAGGGTTGGAAACGAGCAGTACTTC. Residues: CASSEHRVGNEQYF.

V gene TRBV28 combines with J gene TRBJ1-1; 10 bases align to TRBD1. CDR1 is MDHEN, CDR2 SYDVKM, per germline. There are 15 residues in the CDR3. With 2 bases clipped from V and 3 bases from J, the junction kept 3 bases outside the gene matches. This CDR3 reads CASSLATGGYTEAFF. The CDR3 DNA is TGTGCCAGCAGTTTAGCGACAGGGGGCTACACTGAAGCTTTCTTT.

The rearrangement uses TRBV5-5 and TRBJ1-5; D not certain. The germline V gene has CDR1 SGHKS and CDR2 YYEKEE (reference sequence). V lost 1 base and J lost 4, with 12 bases in between. CDR3 length: 15 amino acids. CDR3 protein: CASSLQAAGNQPQHF. The CDR3 DNA reads as TGTGCCAGCAGCTTGCAGGCGGCGGGGAATCAGCCCCAGCATTTT.

The V call is TRBV28, the J call TRBJ2-1; 8 nucleotides match TRBD2. Trimming at V came to 5 bases and at J to 6 bases, leaving 12 bases not matched to a gene. CDR1 and CDR2 from the germline V gene are MDHEN and SYDVKM. The CDR3 spans 16 residues. This chain's CDR3 is CASSAQREGRGNEQFF. The CDR3, as DNA: TGTGCCAGCAGTGCCCAACGGGAGGGGAGGGGCAATGAGCAGTTCTTC.

In the case of this clone: The same CDR3 also results from other DNA sequences found in this sample. V and J are TRBV7-9 and TRBJ1-2; 7 positions agree with TRBD1. V trimming: 5 bases; J trimming: 4 bases; junction bases outside the gene matches: 7. CDR3 length: 14 residues. The germline V gene has CDR1 SEHNR and CDR2 FQNEAQ (reference sequence). The CDR3 nucleotides read TGTGCCAGCAGCCCCAGACAGGGCAGCTATGGCTACACCTTC. Protein sequence: CASSPRQGSYGYTF.

As regards this clone: The junction shows a germline mismatch at one end, possibly a read error. The sample carries other DNA sequences with the same CDR3. The chain carries TRBV29-1 and TRBJ2-2; the D gene could be TRBD1 or TRBD2 (5 bases each). Germline V gene sequence: CDR1 SQVTM, CDR2 ANQGSEA. The CDR3 is 14 residues long. CDR3 DNA sequence: TGCAGCGTTGTGCAGGGTCTAGCTACCGGAGAGCTGTTTTTT. Its protein product is CSVVQGLATGELFF.

The chain uses TRBV29-1 and TRBJ2-7; 9 bases are shared with TRBD1. This CDR3 has 12 amino acids. Per the germline V gene, CDR1 is SQVTM and CDR2 is ANQGSEA. J was trimmed by 3 bases and V by 4 bases; bases with no gene match: 1. CDR3 DNA sequence: TGCAGCGTTGCGGGACAGGGCTACGAGCAGTACTTC. This translates into CSVAGQGYEQYF.

Comments on this clone: This same CDR3 is encoded by further DNA sequences in the sample. The V gene is TRBV5-1, the J gene TRBJ2-5; D perhaps matches TRBD2 (5 bases). Germline V gene lookup returns CDR1 SGHRS and CDR2 YFSETQ. CDR3 length: 13 amino acids. The germline V and J ends were trimmed by 0 bases and 4 bases, with 7 bases remaining between them. CDR3 sequence reads: CASSLGAGETQYF. The DNA of the CDR3 is TGCGCCAGCAGCTTGGGGGCGGGAGAGACCCAGTACTTC.

This clone was recorded once. This chain uses TRBV9 with TRBJ2-5; TRBD1 or TRBD2 may be the D gene (5 bases each). V was clipped by 3 bases and J by 4 bases, with 22 bases between them. The CDR3 extends over 17 amino acids. CDR1 and CDR2 from the germline V gene are SGDLS and YYNGEE. Here the CDR3 DNA reads TGTGCCAGCAGCGGGCCAAGAGCAGGGACCGTCGGAGAGACCCAGTACTTC. Protein sequence: CASSGPRAGTVGETQYF.

The chain carries TRBV27 and TRBJ2-1; no definite D call. CDR1 and CDR2 (germline): MNHEY, SMNVEV (reference sequence). This CDR3 region has 14 residues. Trimming pared 5 bases from V and 8 bases from J, leaving 16 bases between. In DNA, the CDR3 is TGTGCCAGCAGTCCATTGATCGGCGGCGATGAGCAGTTCTTC. This translates into CASSPLIGGDEQFF.

The chain joins TRBV7-9 to TRBJ2-2; 9 nucleotides agree with TRBD2. V was clipped by 1 base and J by 1 base; unmatched bases: 4. CDR3 size: 17 residues. CDR1 and CDR2 from the germline V gene are SEHNR and FQNEAQ (reference sequence). The CDR3: CASSLDRLAVNTGELFF. CDR3 nucleotides: TGTGCCAGCAGCTTAGACCGACTAGCGGTGAACACCGGGGAGCTGTTTTTT.

This clone was detected only once. The V gene is TRBV10-3, the J gene TRBJ2-1; no reliable D call. Germline lookup yields CDR1 ENHRY and CDR2 SYGVKD. There are 15 residues in the CDR3. V gave up 4 bases and J gave up 7 bases, with 17 bases separating them. CDR3 bases: TGTGCCATCAGTGCGGGCAGCGACGGGCTAAATGAGCAGTTCTTC. It specifies CAISAGSDGLNEQFF.

V usage is TRBV30 and J usage is TRBJ1-1; tentative D call: TRBD1 (5 bases). The CDR3 contains 13 residues. V was cut by 4 bases and J by 6 bases, with 15 bases left in between. CDR1 GTSNPN and CDR2 SVGIG come from the germline V gene (reference sequence). This CDR3 reads CAWNLLQGAEAFF. The DNA of the CDR3 is TGTGCCTGGAACCTGCTGCAGGGAGCTGAAGCTTTCTTT.

The chain is built from TRBV11-2 and TRBJ1-3, with D possibly matching TRBD1 (6 bases). The CDR3 is 15 residues long. The germline CDR1 and CDR2 sequences are SGHAT and FQNNGV. The V gene lost 7 bases and the J gene lost 0 bases, with 13 bases spanning the gap. The chain's CDR3 is CASTRDRRSGNTIYF. The CDR3 region has the DNA TGTGCCAGCACAAGAGACAGGCGCTCTGGAAACACCATATATTTT.

The chain employs TRBV11-2 and TRBJ1-2; 10 bases agree with TRBD1. The germline gives CDR1 SGHAT, CDR2 FQNNGV. With V trimmed by 0 bases and J by 4 bases, 11 bases remained unmatched. CDR3 length: 18 residues. The CDR3 DNA is TGTGCCAGCAGCTTAGACCACTTTTGGACAGGGGGGAGCTATGGCTACACCTTC. Its protein is CASSLDHFWTGGSYGYTF.

This clone has only one observation. This chain connects TRBV7-9 to TRBJ2-1; D not certain. Trimming removed 7 bases from V and 6 bases from J, with 19 bases in between. The CDR3 consists of 15 residues. Germline V gives CDR1 SEHNR, CDR2 FQNEAQ (reference sequence). Written as DNA, the CDR3 is TGTGCCAGCACCCCCTCAGGCCAGAATCTCAATGAGCAGTTCTTC. Protein product: CASTPSGQNLNEQFF.